Below, 13 T cell receptor beta chains from the same sample are listed, as sequenced in a study of blood T cell repertoires in COVID-19 (dated by TCRdb to 2020 to 2022). The method behind the library was the immunoSEQ multiplex PCR assay. Held by TCRdb, this immuneACCESS table contains in-frame sequences only and omits some clones. Under half of the omission traces to an unresolved V gene where checked; the cause of the rest is unknown. This sample has about 100,000 clones in its table, and about 86% of those were observed once. The top ten hold approximately 2.6% of the sample. Material for sequencing was PBMCs or T cells enriched from blood (not recorded which). These receptors originate from a woman between 45 and 60 years old who had recovered from COVID-19.

The chain has TRBV2 and TRBJ2-7, with D possibly matching TRBD1 (7 bases). The CDR3 spans 15 residues. Trimming took 3 bases from V and 2 from J, leaving 14 bases between them. Germline V gene lookup returns CDR1 SNHLY and CDR2 FYNNEI. The CDR3, as DNA: TGTGCCAGCAGTGAGGAGGGACAGAAAACCTACGAGCAGTACTTC. It encodes CASSEEGQKTYEQYF.

This clone has just one count. The chain recombines TRBV7-6 with TRBJ2-1; 12 bases map to TRBD2. The CDR3 covers 14 residues. J gave up 4 bases and V 8 bases, and 3 bases lay outside the gene matches. Germline CDR1 and CDR2: SGHVS and FNYEAQ. The CDR3 DNA reads as TGTGCCAGCGTGGGACTAGCGGGTTACAATGAGCAGTTCTTC. Its protein product is CASVGLAGYNEQFF.

V is TRBV28 and J is TRBJ1-1; D is possibly TRBD1 (6 bases). Germline V CDR1 and CDR2: MDHEN, SYDVKM. The CDR3 is 15 amino acids. Deletions cut 7 bases from V and 11 bases from J, with 26 bases between. The CDR3 protein is CASMTWGPTGSRAFF. In DNA form, the CDR3 reads TGTGCCAGCATGACTTGGGGACCAACAGGGAGCCGTGCTTTCTTT.

The rearrangement joins TRBV3-1 (or the pseudogene TRBV3-2) to TRBJ2-3; the D gene is possibly TRBD1 (5 bases). The germline gives CDR1 LGHDT, CDR2 YNNKEL (reference sequence). The length of the CDR3 is 16 residues. V was trimmed by 0 bases and J by 1 base, leaving 11 bases between them. The CDR3, as DNA: TGTGCCAGCAGCCAAGATCAGCAGGGCCGCACAGATACGCAGTATTTT. Translating gives CASSQDQQGRTDTQYF.

This chain joins TRBV30 and TRBJ1-1; no reliable D call. The CDR3 covers 17 residues. CDR1 and CDR2 from the germline V gene are GTSNPN and SVGIG (reference sequence). Trimming took off 0 bases at V and 1 base at J, with 18 bases between the two ends. The CDR3 DNA follows: TGTGCCTGGAGTGTACCCCAGGCCTTTCCGCCGAACACTGAAGCTTTCTTT. Amino acid sequence: CAWSVPQAFPPNTEAFF.

The CDR3 region has the DNA TGTGCCTGGAGTGTACCCTTACGGGGGATAGATACGCAGTATTTT. Protein: CAWSVPLRGIDTQYF. The chain uses TRBV30 and TRBJ2-3; D possibly corresponds to TRBD2 (6 bases). The CDR3 contains 15 residues. Deletions cut 0 bases from V and 5 bases from J, with 15 bases between. CDR1 and CDR2 from the germline V gene are GTSNPN and SVGIG (reference sequence). The entire variable domain, with the rest obtained from reference TRBV30 and TRBJ2-3, is as follows: SQTIHQWPATLVQPVGSPLSLECTVEGTSNPNLYWYRQAAGRGLQLLFYSVGIGQISSEVPQNLSASRPQDRQFILSSKKLLLSDSGFYLCAWSVPLRGIDTQYFGPGTRLTVL.

This chain connects TRBV24-1 to TRBJ1-4; 7 nucleotides match TRBD1. Germline CDR1 KGHDR, CDR2 SFDVKD. J lost 6 bases, V lost 2 bases, and 5 bases had no gene match. The CDR3 runs to 15 residues. In nucleotides, the CDR3 is TGTGCCACCAGTGATTCCACAGGGGAGGATGAAAAACTGTTTTTT. It specifies CATSDSTGEDEKLFF.

The chain is built from TRBV4-1 and TRBJ1-1, with D unclear. Germline CDR1 and CDR2: MGHRA and YSYEKL. Trimming removed 4 bases at V and 5 bases at J, with 23 bases between. The CDR3 contains 17 residues. CDR3 residues: CASSPGAVDRGMTEAFF. In nucleotides, the CDR3 is TGCGCCAGCAGCCCAGGTGCTGTCGACCGGGGTATGACTGAAGCTTTCTTT.

The chain combines TRBV3-1 (or the pseudogene TRBV3-2) with TRBJ2-7, with a weak D call TRBD1 (5 bases). Germline V gene lookup returns CDR1 LGHDT and CDR2 YNNKEL (reference sequence). This CDR3 has 14 amino acids. Trimming left V 4 bases short and J 6 bases short, with 16 bases between. In DNA form, the CDR3 reads TGTGCCAGCAGCCCACGGACACTCCGAGGCGAGCAGTACTTC. Its translation is CASSPRTLRGEQYF.

This chain links TRBV7-9 with TRBJ2-5; 8 nucleotides line up with TRBD1. Germline loops: CDR1 SEHNR, CDR2 FQNEAQ (reference sequence). The CDR3 runs 16 residues. Losses at the gene ends were 1 base for V and 3 bases for J; bases not matched to a gene: 7. DNA of the CDR3: TGTGCCAGCAGCTTAGTCGTGACAGGGGCTGAAGAGACCCAGTACTTC. This gives the protein CASSLVVTGAEETQYF.

The V gene is TRBV7-9, the J gene TRBJ1-1; D unclear. This CDR3 contains 13 residues. V was cut by 1 base and J by 8 bases, with 11 bases left in between. CDR1 is SEHNR and CDR2 is FQNEAQ in the germline V gene (reference sequence). The CDR3, as DNA: TGTGCCAGCAGCTTAGAAGGTAGCATGGAAGCTTTCTTT. This translates into CASSLEGSMEAFF.

The rearrangement uses TRBV10-2 and TRBJ2-1; TRBD2 matches 13 bases. V lost 3 bases and J lost 7; bases outside the gene matches: 3. The CDR3 is 15 residues long. Germline CDR1 and CDR2: WSHSY and SAAADI. The CDR3 region is CASSDGLAGVNEQFF. The CDR3 DNA is TGCGCCAGCAGTGACGGACTAGCGGGAGTGAATGAGCAGTTCTTC.

The gene calls are TRBV9 and TRBJ2-2, with a weak D call TRBD2 (5 bases). CDR3 length: 15 amino acids. Trimming took 2 bases from V and 5 from J, leaving 13 bases between them. Germline V lookup: CDR1 SGDLS, CDR2 YYNGEE. The DNA of the CDR3 is TGTGCCAGCAGCGTGTCGGCGTCGGGGACCGGGGAGCTGTTTTTT. This encodes CASSVSASGTGELFF.